The source of this T cell receptor beta chain is a study of control samples from healthy donors and cancer patients. Germline V CDR1 and CDR2: LGHDT, YNNKEL (reference sequence). V lost 1 base to trimming and J lost 8 bases; unmatched junction nucleotides: 7. The CDR3 contains 14 residues. The protocol was immunoSEQ multiplex PCR, while the TCRdb copy is restricted to in-frame clones and leaves out a portion. The sample has more than 12,000 clones, 60% to 80% seen once. This sequence originates from a female donor with lung cancer. The material sequenced was formalin-fixed, paraffin-embedded tissue. This chain joins TRBV3-1 (or the pseudogene TRBV3-2) and TRBJ1-1; 7 nucleotides align to TRBD1. The CDR3, as DNA: TGTGCCAGCAGCCAAGCGAAGACAGGGATGGAAGCTTTCTTT. This encodes CASSQAKTGMEAFF.